The rows below give T cell receptor beta chains drawn from one sample of a study of T cell changes during pregnancy in multiple sclerosis. Using immunoSEQ multiplex PCR, the repertoire was profiled, and TCRdb retains in-frame clones only, with some absent. The sample shows 90,000 to 100,000 clones, under 95% of them seen only once. The sample here was peripheral blood, taken in the first trimester of pregnancy. The receptors originated from a female donor with multiple sclerosis, enrolled in a pregnancy study. Each CDR3 is given with its conserved first and last residue. The D gene is left open where the match is weak. Rows give clone size only sometimes, using once, few, many, or a class for an expanded clone.

clone_size | j_call | cdr3_length | d_call | v_call | cdr3_aa | cdr3_nt
NA | TRBJ2-2 | 13 | NA | TRBV5-5 | CASSFQNTGELFF | TGTGCCAGCAGCTTTCAGAACACCGGGGAGCTGTTTTTT
NA | TRBJ2-3 | 16 | NA | TRBV7-2 | CASSLGFASAGDTQYF | TGTGCCAGCAGCTTAGGTTTTGCGTCGGCAGGAGATACGCAGTATTTT
NA | TRBJ1-2 | 13 | NA | TRBV2 | CASSYDSIYGYTF | TGTGCCAGCAGTTATGACAGTATATATGGCTACACCTTC
NA | TRBJ2-7 | 13 | NA | TRBV27 | CASSDNRAYEQYF | TGTGCCAGCAGCGACAACCGAGCCTACGAGCAGTACTTC
NA | TRBJ1-2 | 14 | NA | TRBV28 | CASSLPDSWDGYTF | TGTGCCAGCAGTTTACCGGACAGTTGGGATGGCTACACCTTC
once | TRBJ2-7 | 13 | NA | TRBV28 | CASSLSGPYEQYF | TGTGCCAGCAGTTTAAGCGGTCCCTACGAGCAGTACTTC
NA | TRBJ2-1 | 16 | TRBD2 | TRBV19 | CASSLPSGSSYNEQFF | TGTGCCAGTAGCCTTCCCAGCGGGAGCTCCTACAATGAGCAGTTCTTC
NA | TRBJ1-2 | 13 | NA | TRBV6-1 | CASTSRAPSGYTF | TGTGCCAGCACGTCGCGAGCCCCGAGCGGCTACACCTTC
NA | TRBJ1-5 | 13 | NA | TRBV23-1 | CASSQSGPRPQHF | TGCGCCAGCAGTCAATCGGGGCCTAGGCCCCAGCATTTT
NA | TRBJ2-7 | 18 | NA | TRBV11-2 | CASSLDATLKGGVYEQYF | TGTGCCAGCAGCTTAGATGCGACTCTGAAGGGGGGGGTTTACGAGCAGTACTTC
NA | TRBJ1-1 | 16 | TRBD1 | TRBV27 | CASSPRRQGTNTEAFF | TGTGCCAGCAGTCCCCGCCGACAGGGAACGAACACTGAAGCTTTCTTT
once | TRBJ1-1 | 14 | NA | TRBV6-5 | CASSYLGGNTEAFF | TGTGCCAGCAGTTACTTGGGGGGGAACACTGAAGCTTTCTTT
NA | TRBJ1-5 | 17 | NA | TRBV27 | CASSLSAVNGGNQPQHF | TGTGCCAGCAGTTTATCCGCGGTGAACGGGGGCAATCAGCCCCAGCATTTT
NA | TRBJ2-1 | 15 | TRBD1 | TRBV27 | CASSQGTGFYNEQFF | TGTGCCAGCAGCCAGGGGACAGGATTCTACAATGAGCAGTTCTTC
NA | TRBJ2-6 | 14 | NA | TRBV7-3 | CASSFHSGANVLTF | TGTGCCAGCAGCTTCCACTCGGGGGCCAACGTCCTGACTTTC
NA | TRBJ2-1 | 18 | TRBD2 | TRBV19 | CASSKGLAGAEGYNEQFF | TGTGCCAGTAGTAAGGGACTAGCGGGAGCGGAGGGGTACAATGAGCAGTTCTTC
NA | TRBJ2-7 | 18 | NA | TRBV11-1 | CASSLEFEWQGRPYEQYF | TGTGCCAGCAGCTTAGAGTTCGAGTGGCAGGGAAGACCCTACGAGCAGTACTTC
NA | TRBJ2-2 | 15 | TRBD1 | TRBV14 | CASSPTQGIGGELFF | TGTGCCAGCAGCCCTACACAGGGGATCGGCGGGGAGCTGTTTTTT
NA | TRBJ2-3 | 16 | TRBD2 | TRBV7-9 | CASSLAVGGSTDTQYF | TGTGCCAGCAGCTTAGCGGTGGGGGGGAGCACAGATACGCAGTATTTT
NA | TRBJ2-2 | 15 | NA | TRBV19 | CASSIGGMGYGELFF | TGTGCCAGTAGTATAGGAGGGATGGGATACGGGGAGCTGTTTTTT
NA | TRBJ1-3 | 13 | NA | TRBV19 | CASSKGSGNTIYF | TGTGCCAGTAGTAAAGGTAGCGGAAACACCATATATTTT
NA | TRBJ2-2 | 16 | NA | TRBV4-2 | CASSQDPGTNTGELFF | TGTGCCAGCAGCCAAGATCCGGGAACGAACACCGGGGAGCTGTTTTTT
NA | TRBJ1-2 | 17 | TRBD1 | TRBV4-1 | CASSPDPGTASNYGYTF | TGCGCCAGCAGCCCGGACCCTGGGACAGCTTCTAACTATGGCTACACCTTC
NA | TRBJ2-7 | 15 | NA | TRBV19 | CASSISAGDSYEQYF | TGTGCCAGTAGTATTTCGGCCGGGGACTCCTACGAGCAGTACTTC
NA | TRBJ2-7 | 12 | TRBD2 | TRBV6-5 | CATQRGAYEQYF | TGTGCCACCCAGCGGGGTGCCTACGAGCAGTACTTC
NA | TRBJ2-7 | 15 | TRBD1 | TRBV7-2 | CASSLHGQGAYEQYF | TGTGCCAGCAGCTTACACGGACAGGGCGCCTACGAGCAGTACTTC
NA | TRBJ2-1 | 15 | NA | TRBV30 | CAWSVTIPSYNEQFF | TGTGCCTGGAGTGTAACTATCCCCTCCTACAATGAGCAGTTCTTC
NA | TRBJ2-1 | 15 | NA | TRBV5-4 | CASSLERNSNNEQFF | TGTGCCAGCAGCTTGGAGCGCAACTCGAACAATGAGCAGTTCTTC
NA | TRBJ2-5 | 15 | NA | TRBV30 | CAWSVRGSLRETQYF | TGTGCCTGGAGCGTACGTGGGAGTCTAAGAGAGACCCAGTACTTC
once | TRBJ2-7 | 13 | NA | TRBV15 | CATSRDRGYEQYF | TGTGCCACCAGCAGAGATAGGGGGTACGAGCAGTACTTC
NA | TRBJ1-5 | 14 | TRBD1 | TRBV19 | CASSPRQGGQPQHF | TGTGCCAGTAGTCCTAGACAGGGTGGTCAGCCCCAGCATTTT
NA | TRBJ1-1 | 14 | NA | TRBV28 | CASSKNGGRLEAFF | TGTGCCAGCAGCAAGAACGGGGGACGGTTAGAAGCTTTCTTT
NA | TRBJ1-4 | 18 | TRBD1 | TRBV4-1 | CASSQGAGGHTTNEKLFF | TGCGCCAGCAGCCAAGGCGCAGGGGGCCACACAACTAATGAAAAACTGTTTTTT
NA | TRBJ2-2 | 15 | TRBD2 | TRBV6-5 | CASRPAGGNTGELFF | TGTGCCAGCAGGCCCGCGGGAGGAAACACCGGGGAGCTGTTTTTT
NA | TRBJ1-1 | 13 | NA | TRBV30 | CAWIGAVDTEAFF | TGTGCCTGGATAGGAGCAGTGGACACTGAAGCTTTCTTT
NA | TRBJ1-5 | 13 | TRBD1 | TRBV19 | CASSMTGGQPQHF | TGTGCCAGTAGTATGACAGGGGGTCAGCCCCAGCATTTT
NA | TRBJ2-3 | 16 | TRBD2 | TRBV9 | CASSVVAGAERDTQYF | TGTGCCAGCAGCGTAGTGGCGGGAGCAGAGCGGGATACGCAGTATTTT